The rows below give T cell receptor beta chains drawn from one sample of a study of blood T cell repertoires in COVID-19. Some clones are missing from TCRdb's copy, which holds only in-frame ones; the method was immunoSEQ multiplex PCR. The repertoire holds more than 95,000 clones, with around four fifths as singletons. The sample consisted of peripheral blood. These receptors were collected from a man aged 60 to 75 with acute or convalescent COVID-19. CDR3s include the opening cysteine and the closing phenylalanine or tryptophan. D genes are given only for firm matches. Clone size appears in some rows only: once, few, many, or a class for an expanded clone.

DNA: TGTGCCAGCTCACCAGACAGTGGAACCTACGAGCAGTACTTC
CDR3: CASSPDSGTYEQYF
D: NA
size: NA
V: TRBV18
J: TRBJ2-7

DNA: TGTGCCAGCAGCATGCCAGGGGGCGTAGGGAACACTGAAGCTTTCTTT
CDR3: CASSMPGGVGNTEAFF
D: TRBD1
size: NA
V: TRBV7-9
J: TRBJ1-1

DNA: TGTGCCAGTAGTATGGGACTTAGGTGGGGCTATGGCTACACCTTC
CDR3: CASSMGLRWGYGYTF
D: NA
size: NA
V: TRBV19
J: TRBJ1-2

DNA: TGTGCCAGCAGCGTCCGGGACACATACACCGGGGAGCTGTTTTTT
CDR3: CASSVRDTYTGELFF
D: NA
size: NA
V: TRBV9
J: TRBJ2-2

DNA: TGCGCCAGCAGCTTTGGACTAGGGGGCTACACCTTC
CDR3: CASSFGLGGYTF
D: NA
size: NA
V: TRBV5-1
J: TRBJ1-2

DNA: TGTGCCAGCAGCACATATCCTGTGGTGGTAGATACGCAGTATTTT
CDR3: CASSTYPVVVDTQYF
D: NA
size: NA
V: TRBV9
J: TRBJ2-3

DNA: TGTGCCAGCGCCGGGACTAGTAAGGAGACCCAGTACTTC
CDR3: CASAGTSKETQYF
D: TRBD2
size: NA
V: TRBV6-4
J: TRBJ2-5

DNA: TGTGCCACCAGCAGAGGGGGGGGTGGCACTGAAGCTTTCTTT
CDR3: CATSRGGGGTEAFF
D: NA
size: NA
V: TRBV15
J: TRBJ1-1

DNA: TGTGCCAGCAGTTATAAGGGAGTGGCTTATGGCTACACCTTC
CDR3: CASSYKGVAYGYTF
D: NA
size: NA
V: TRBV6-2/TRBV6-3
J: TRBJ1-2

DNA: TGTGCCATCAGGGCGGGGGGAGCGGGGGAGACCCAGTACTTC
CDR3: CAIRAGGAGETQYF
D: TRBD2
size: NA
V: TRBV10-3
J: TRBJ2-5

DNA: TGCGCCAGCAGCTATACACCGACGGGGAACACTGAAGCTTTCTTT
CDR3: CASSYTPTGNTEAFF
D: NA
size: NA
V: TRBV5-1
J: TRBJ1-1

DNA: TGTGCCAGCAGCTTGCTCAGGGGGTCGGGGTCAAGCTATGGCTACACCTTC
CDR3: CASSLLRGSGSSYGYTF
D: TRBD1
size: NA
V: TRBV5-8
J: TRBJ1-2

DNA: TGTGCCAGAAGCTTCGGGGGGTATGTTGAAAAACTGTTTTTT
CDR3: CARSFGGYVEKLFF
D: NA
size: NA
V: TRBV5-3
J: TRBJ1-4

DNA: TGTGCCAGTAGAACTAGCGGGAGCTACACCGGGGAGCTGTTTTTT
CDR3: CASRTSGSYTGELFF
D: TRBD2
size: once
V: TRBV19
J: TRBJ2-2

DNA: TGCGCCAGCAGCCAAGGTATACCGGGACAGGGGCTTTTGGGGGAGCAGTACTTC
CDR3: CASSQGIPGQGLLGEQYF
D: TRBD1
size: NA
V: TRBV4-1
J: TRBJ2-7

DNA: TGCGCCAGCAGCGTGGGGGGGCCTGGAAACACCATATATTTT
CDR3: CASSVGGPGNTIYF
D: NA
size: NA
V: TRBV5-1
J: TRBJ1-3

DNA: TGTGCCAGCAGCTTCGTTGACGTGGCTTTGGGCTCACCCCTCCACTTT
CDR3: CASSFVDVALGSPLHF
D: NA
size: NA
V: TRBV7-9
J: TRBJ1-6